This TCR beta chain was identified in a study of blood T cell repertoires in COVID-19. On the study more broadly: Collection of acute and convalescent COVID-19 samples took place in the United States, Italy and Spain. Sources were T cells, B-cell-depleted T cells, or PBMCs; the material itself was cDNA or gDNA.

Original processing notes: Reference gene primer amplification gave nucleated cell count estimates. The data were produced by immunoSEQ multiplex PCR, yet TCRdb's version contains in-frame clones alone and is incomplete. V, J and clone size were drawn from that table, and D and trimming were deduced from the DNA. The table lists 160,000 or so clones, roughly 74% of them singletons. CDR1 and CDR2 from the germline V gene are SGHRS and YFSETQ. CDR3 length: 15 residues. V lost 2 bases to trimming and J lost 0 bases; unmatched junction nucleotides: 4. The chain couples TRBV5-1 to TRBJ2-7; 8 bases are shared with TRBD2. The receptor was isolated from an elderly woman with acute or convalescent COVID-19. The material sequenced was peripheral blood. The CDR3 region is CASSFFSGASYEQYF. For the CDR3, the DNA is TGCGCCAGCAGCTTTTTTAGCGGGGCCTCCTACGAGCAGTACTTC. Using reference TRBV5-1 and TRBJ2-7 for the parts outside the CDR3, the full variable domain is KAGVTQTPRYLIKTRGQQVTLSCSPISGHRSVSWYQQTPGQGLQFLFEYFSETQRNKGNFPGRFSGRQFSNSRSEMNVSTLELGDSALYLCASSFFSGASYEQYFGPGTRLTVT.